This T cell receptor (beta chain) was recovered during a study of shared clonotypes between healthy human individuals. Regarding the study as a whole: Sampling involved blood alone; tissue repertoires likely differ.

Germline CDR1 SEHNR, CDR2 FQNEAQ (reference sequence). Trimming shortened V by 6 bases and J by 3 bases, and 12 bases separated the two germline ends. CDR3 length: 14 residues. Here immunoSEQ multiplex PCR was the method, and the copy in TCRdb shows in-frame clones only, minus some. The table records hundreds of thousands of clones, 60% to 80% of them present only once. This clone was counted a few times. Its antigen remains unidentified. The genes are TRBV7-9 and TRBJ2-1, with a tentative D call TRBD2 (5 bases). Sample: PBMCs. The sequence derives from a woman aged 35 to 49 in good health. Some clones in this sample may be carry-over from other donors' samples. CDR3 nucleotide sequence: TGTGCCAGCAGACCTATAGCGTTCTACAATGAGCAGTTCTTC. It specifies CASRPIAFYNEQFF.